The clone carrying this T cell receptor (beta chain) was seen ten or more times. Its target is not known. This sample stems from a study of early T cells in non-severe SARS-CoV-2 infection. Whole-study context: With bulk RNA from unsorted whole blood as input, sequencing yielded unpaired chains. Study observations and caveats: Sequences matched to VDJdb favored anti-spike CD8 responses, while private and CD4 specificities were missed.

V gave up 4 bases and J gave up 9 bases; unmatched junction bases: 5. CDR3 length: 14 residues. CDR1 and CDR2 from the germline V gene are SGHVS and FQNEAQ. TCRdb called the 5' RACE reads again in MiXCR, with one record for every CDR3 protein. The repertoire holds over 30,000 distinct CDR3 sequences, with approximately 4.4% as singletons. The clonotype was recovered from an adult who was a healthcare worker with PCR-confirmed SARS-CoV-2 infection or an uninfected control (not recorded which). The material sequenced was whole blood. The rearrangement uses TRBV7-8 and TRBJ1-6; 8 bases match TRBD1. CDR3 sequence reads: CASSSQGGGSPLHF. CDR3 bases: TGTGCCAGCAGCTCACAGGGGGGAGGTTCACCCCTCCACTTT. Complete variable domain (other parts from reference TRBV7-8 and TRBJ1-6): GAGVSQSPRYKVAKRGQDVALRCDPISGHVSLFWYQQALGQGPEFLTYFQNEAQLDKSGLPSDRFFAERPEGSVSTLKIQRTQQEDSAVYLCASSSQGGGSPLHFGNGTRLTVT.